The 26 T cell receptor beta chains listed next were all sequenced from one sample in a study of shared clonotypes between healthy human individuals. Assay: immunoSEQ multiplex PCR; the TCRdb copy retains only in-frame clones and omits some. The data show 400,000 to 500,000 clones, about three quarters seen once. Sample: PBMCs. These receptor sequences come from a woman aged 35 to 49 in good health. Some clones in this sample may be carry-over from other donors' samples.

The chain combines TRBV10-3 with TRBJ2-1; no clear D gene. Germline CDR1 reads ENHRY; CDR2 reads SYGVKD. Between the trimmed V and J ends, which lost 3 bases and 0 bases, there was a span of 12 bases. The CDR3 loop spans 16 amino acids. The DNA of the CDR3 is TGTGCCATCAGTGATAGGGTCCAAAGCTCCTACAATGAGCAGTTCTTC. Translation gives CAISDRVQSSYNEQFF.

The chain carries TRBV6-5 and TRBJ1-1; D might be TRBD1 (5 bases). Germline CDR1 reads MNHEY; CDR2 reads SVGAGI. V dropped 5 bases and J dropped 5 bases, with 15 bases sitting between them. The length of the CDR3 is 14 residues. The CDR3 region is CASSPPGDETEAFF. Here the CDR3 DNA reads TGTGCCAGCAGTCCCCCGGGGGACGAGACTGAAGCTTTCTTT.

The gene calls are TRBV18 and TRBJ2-1; D not resolved. The CDR3 runs 15 residues. Per germline, CDR1 KGHSH and CDR2 LQKENI. Trimming left V 3 bases short and J 0 bases short, with 9 bases between. DNA of the CDR3: TGTGCCAGCTCACCGAGCATTGTCTCCTACAATGAGCAGTTCTTC. This encodes CASSPSIVSYNEQFF.

The J gene is TRBJ2-4, the V gene TRBV7-2; D uncertain. The length of the CDR3 is 13 residues. Germline V gene data show CDR1 as SGHTA and CDR2 as FQGNSA. V shed 2 bases and J shed 5 bases, with 7 bases lying between them. This CDR3 is CASSLWVENIQYF. DNA for the CDR3: TGTGCCAGCAGCTTATGGGTTGAAAACATTCAGTACTTC.

The chain is built from TRBV19 and TRBJ2-1; perhaps TRBD2 as D (6 bases). This CDR3 spans 15 amino acids. V shed 7 bases and J shed 6 bases, with 19 bases lying between them. Per germline, CDR1 LNHDA and CDR2 SQIVND (reference sequence). CDR3 loop: CASTSPQRAGNEQFF. The CDR3 DNA follows: TGTGCCAGTACCAGCCCCCAGCGGGCGGGCAATGAGCAGTTCTTC. Drawing the rest from reference TRBV19 and TRBJ2-1, the complete variable domain is DGGITQSPKYLFRKEGQNVTLSCEQNLNHDAMYWYRQDPGQGLRLIYYSQIVNDFQKGDIAEGYSVSREKKESFPLTVTSAQKNPTAFYLCASTSPQRAGNEQFFGPGTRLTVL.

J is TRBJ1-1 and V is TRBV18, with TRBD1 as a possible D gene (6 bases). This CDR3 is 13 amino acids long. CDR1 and CDR2 (germline): KGHSH, LQKENI. V was pared by 8 bases and J by 3 bases, with 13 bases between. DNA of the CDR3: TGTGCCAGCCAACAGGGCGTACACACTGAAGCTTTCTTT. Its protein is CASQQGVHTEAFF.

The chain couples TRBV7-2 to TRBJ1-2; maybe TRBD1 (6 bases). Germline CDR1 and CDR2: SGHTA and FQGNSA. With 1 base removed from V and 5 bases from J, the gap between germline ends came to 14 bases. The length of the CDR3 is 15 residues. The CDR3 DNA reads TGTGCCAGCAGCTTAGTTCGAGGGGGGAAGTATGGCTACACCTTC. As protein: CASSLVRGGKYGYTF.

The chain links TRBV7-3 to TRBJ2-3; a possible D gene is TRBD2 (6 bases). CDR3 length equals 16 residues. Germline CDR1 and CDR2: SGHTA and FQGTGA. The V end lost 3 bases, the J end lost 1 base, and 14 bases lay between the germline ends. Here the CDR3 DNA reads TGTGCCAGCAGCTTCAGCCCTAGCGTAGGCACAGATACGCAGTATTTT. It is translated as CASSFSPSVGTDTQYF.

This rearrangement joins TRBV18 to TRBJ2-5; TRBD2 is a possible D gene (5 bases). This CDR3 contains 13 residues. Trimming left V 2 bases short and J 5 bases short, with 9 bases between. Germline values: CDR1 KGHSH, CDR2 LQKENI. The CDR3 here is CASSPSGWETQYF. CDR3 nucleotide sequence: TGTGCCAGCTCACCATCGGGATGGGAGACCCAGTACTTC. Looking up the rest from reference TRBV18 and TRBJ2-5 gives the full variable domain: NAGVMQNPRHLVRRRGQEARLRCSPMKGHSHVYWYRQLPEEGLKFMVYLQKENIIDESGMPKERFSAEFPKEGPSILRIQQVVRGDSAAYFCASSPSGWETQYFGPGTRLLVL.

The chain carries TRBV5-1 and TRBJ2-3; D could derive from TRBD1 or TRBD2 (5 bases each). With 2 bases removed from V and 0 bases from J, the gap between germline ends came to 28 bases. CDR1 and CDR2 from the germline V gene are SGHRS and YFSETQ. The CDR3 has 21 residues. Here the CDR3 DNA reads TGCGCCAGCAGCTTCACTATTAACCTAGATCAGAGGGGTCAAAGCACAGATACGCAGTATTTT. This codes for CASSFTINLDQRGQSTDTQYF.

The chain has TRBV30 and TRBJ2-7; D remains ambiguous. There are 14 residues in the CDR3. Germline assignment: CDR1 GTSNPN and CDR2 SVGIG (reference sequence). The V and J ends lost 0 bases and 7 bases respectively, with 16 bases between them. In DNA, the CDR3 is TGTGCCTGGAGTGTAGGCCTTACGGAAGGAGAGCAGTACTTC. Protein product: CAWSVGLTEGEQYF. Drawing the rest from reference TRBV30 and TRBJ2-7, the complete variable domain is SQTIHQWPATLVQPVGSPLSLECTVEGTSNPNLYWYRQAAGRGLQLLFYSVGIGQISSEVPQNLSASRPQDRQFILSSKKLLLSDSGFYLCAWSVGLTEGEQYFGPGTRLTVT.

As to this clone: The same CDR3 is also encoded by other DNA sequences in this sample. The chain joins TRBV27 to TRBJ2-5, with 8 positions matching TRBD1. Germline V lookup: CDR1 MNHEY, CDR2 SMNVEV (reference sequence). The J segment lost 5 bases and the V segment lost 10 bases, leaving 12 bases of the junction unmatched. The length of the CDR3 is 14 residues. The CDR3 nucleotides read TGTGCCACCGCGACAGGGGCAGTACAGGAGACCCAGTACTTC. Translation gives CATATGAVQETQYF.

Points on this clone: This sequence may be a read error, since a much larger clone differs from it by one base. Other DNA sequences within the sample encode an identical CDR3. V and J are TRBV30 and TRBJ1-5, with D unresolved. CDR1 GTSNPN and CDR2 SVGIG come from the germline V gene (reference sequence). The CDR3 is 15 amino acids. CDR3 residues: CAWSRKGLRDQPQHF. Here the CDR3 DNA reads TGTGCCTGGAGCCGCAAGGGTCTGAGGGATCAGCCTCAGCATTTT.

This sequence joins TRBV15 and TRBJ1-2, with no clear D. CDR3 length: 15 residues. The ends were cut back, 0 bases at V and 4 bases at J, with 12 bases in the middle. From germline, CDR1 is LNHNV and CDR2 YYDKDF (reference sequence). CDR3 sequence reads: CATSRDAQKSYGYTF. The CDR3 DNA is TGTGCCACCAGCAGAGATGCACAGAAGTCCTATGGCTACACCTTC.

This chain connects TRBV28 to TRBJ2-1; TRBD2 matches 11 bases. Germline values: CDR1 MDHEN, CDR2 SYDVKM. This CDR3 has 15 residues. J was trimmed by 7 bases and V by 7 bases; bases with no gene match: 9. The CDR3 DNA follows: TGTGCCAGCACCCACACTAGCGGGAGTTATAATGAGCAGTTCTTC. The encoded protein is CASTHTSGSYNEQFF.

V usage is TRBV6-1 and J usage is TRBJ2-7, with 10 positions matching TRBD1. The CDR3 loop spans 17 amino acids. With V trimmed by 1 base and J by 3 bases, 9 bases remained unmatched. The V gene's germline CDR1 is MNHNS and CDR2 SASEGT. This chain's CDR3 is CASSEDPAGQGLYEQYF. As DNA, the CDR3 is TGTGCCAGCAGTGAAGATCCCGCGGGACAGGGGCTCTACGAGCAGTACTTC.

This clone was seen many times. The chain is built from TRBV19 and TRBJ2-7, with 7 bases lining up with TRBD1. Germline CDR1 and CDR2: LNHDA and SQIVND (reference sequence). The junction had 10 bases not matched to a gene; V was cut back by 5 bases and J by 3 bases. This CDR3 is built from 15 residues. CDR3 in amino acids: CASSLLGQDVYEQYF. For the CDR3, the DNA is TGTGCCAGTAGTCTTCTAGGACAGGATGTCTACGAGCAGTACTTC.

The rearrangement links TRBV29-1 to TRBJ1-1; D is perhaps TRBD1 (5 bases). This CDR3 spans 14 amino acids. Between the trimmed V and J ends, which lost 7 bases and 1 base, there was a span of 16 bases. Germline-derived CDR1 and CDR2 are SQVTM and ANQGSEA. The CDR3 nucleotides read TGCAGCGCCTTAGAGGGGCTGGGGAACACTGAAGCTTTCTTT. Amino acids: CSALEGLGNTEAFF.

V and J are TRBV28 and TRBJ2-2; D perhaps matches TRBD2 (5 bases). The V and J ends lost 7 bases and 4 bases respectively, with 7 bases between them. Germline CDR1 is MDHEN and CDR2 is SYDVKM. This CDR3 spans 12 amino acids. The CDR3 bases are TGTGCCAGCACGGGGAGCACCGGGGAGCTGTTTTTT. It is translated as CASTGSTGELFF. Using reference TRBV28 and TRBJ2-2 for the parts outside the CDR3, the full variable domain is DVKVTQSSRYLVKRTGEKVFLECVQDMDHENMFWYRQDPGLGLRLIYFSYDVKMKEKGDIPEGYSVSREKKERFSLILESASTNQTSMYLCASTGSTGELFFGEGSRLTVL.

CDR3 region: CASRRTGGDEKLFF. In DNA form, the CDR3 reads TGTGCCAGCAGACGGACAGGGGGCGATGAAAAACTGTTTTTT. This chain links TRBV27 with TRBJ1-4; 11 bases are shared with TRBD1. V shed 6 bases, J shed 6 bases, and the junction held 3 bases outside the gene matches. CDR1 and CDR2 from the germline V gene are MNHEY and SMNVEV (reference sequence). This CDR3 comprises 14 residues.

The rearrangement joins TRBV5-1 to TRBJ2-5; D is undetermined. Germline V gives CDR1 SGHRS, CDR2 YFSETQ. The CDR3 runs to 13 residues. Deletions cut 1 base from V and 4 bases from J, with 8 bases between. The CDR3 here is CASSLNGAETQYF. The CDR3 nucleotides read TGCGCCAGCAGCTTGAATGGAGCAGAGACCCAGTACTTC.

This chain joins TRBV7-9 and TRBJ2-5; D uncertain. This CDR3 has 11 amino acids. V lost 6 bases, J lost 5 bases, and 7 bases lay in between. In germline, CDR1 is SEHNR, CDR2 FQNEAQ (reference sequence). DNA of the CDR3: TGTGCCAGCAGTGCCCAGGAGACCCAGTACTTC. It yields the protein CASSAQETQYF.

This chain connects TRBV10-3 to TRBJ2-2; D call uncertain. Germline V gene data show CDR1 as ENHRY and CDR2 as SYGVKD. Trimming cost V 7 bases and J 3 bases, with 12 bases left between them. The CDR3 covers 14 residues. The CDR3 sequence is CAINHAPDTGELFF. In nucleotides, the CDR3 is TGTGCCATCAATCATGCGCCCGACACCGGGGAGCTGTTTTTT.

The V gene is TRBV2, the J gene TRBJ2-3, with 11 bases lining up with TRBD2. The CDR3 is made up of 16 amino acids. Germline assignment: CDR1 SNHLY and CDR2 FYNNEI. V lost 6 bases, J lost 4 bases, and 9 bases stayed unmatched. This CDR3 is CASSHLTSGRADTQYF. CDR3 sequence (DNA): TGTGCCAGCAGCCATCTTACTAGCGGGAGAGCAGATACGCAGTATTTT.

This clone was seen a few times. The same CDR3 is also encoded by other DNA sequences in this sample. This chain links TRBV28 with TRBJ2-4; 8 nucleotides match TRBD1. V lost 2 bases to trimming and J lost 8 bases; unmatched junction nucleotides: 5. Germline CDR1 is MDHEN and CDR2 is SYDVKM. The CDR3 has 14 residues. CDR3 sequence (DNA): TGTGCCAGCAGTTTAGGACAGGGAGGTGACATTCAGTACTTC. Translated, it gives CASSLGQGGDIQYF.

The rearrangement links TRBV10-2 to TRBJ2-7; D unclear. The CDR3 has 14 residues. Trimming pared 4 bases from V and 0 bases from J, leaving 10 bases between. Per the germline V gene, CDR1 is WSHSY and CDR2 is SAAADI. This CDR3 is CASSGQLSSYEQYF. The CDR3 DNA reads as TGCGCCAGCAGTGGTCAGTTGAGCTCCTACGAGCAGTACTTC.